Following are 23 T cell receptor beta chains from one sample sequenced in a study of blood T cell repertoires in COVID-19. The protocol was immunoSEQ multiplex PCR, while the TCRdb copy is restricted to in-frame clones and leaves out a portion. The sample lists about 100,000 clones; roughly 80% were seen once. The sequenced sample consisted of peripheral blood. The receptors originated from a man aged 70 or older with active or convalescent COVID-19.

V usage is TRBV5-6 and J usage is TRBJ2-5, with a weak D call TRBD2 (6 bases). The V and J ends lost 1 base and 5 bases respectively, with 15 bases between them. Per the germline V gene, CDR1 is SGHDT and CDR2 is YYEEEE. CDR3 length equals 15 residues. The CDR3 nucleotides are TGTGCCAGCAGCTTGTTAAGCGGTGGAGGGGAGACCCAGTACTTC. It is translated as CASSLLSGGGETQYF.

The chain carries TRBV10-3 and TRBJ2-4; 7 positions match TRBD1. The junction had 0 bases not matched to a gene; V was cut back by 2 bases and J by 5 bases. CDR1 ENHRY and CDR2 SYGVKD come from the germline V gene. The CDR3 contains 13 residues. CDR3 region: CAISEDRENIQYF. The CDR3 coding sequence is TGTGCCATCAGTGAGGACAGGGAAAACATTCAGTACTTC.

The chain employs TRBV5-1 and TRBJ2-2; D is undetermined. The germline V gene encodes CDR1 SGHRS and CDR2 YFSETQ. Trimming removed 0 bases at V and 4 bases at J, with 10 bases between. This CDR3 comprises 15 residues. CDR3 nucleotides: TGCGCCAGCAGCTTGGTTGGTACCGGCACCGGGGAGCTGTTTTTT. Translation: CASSLVGTGTGELFF.

This chain connects TRBV14 to TRBJ1-1, with 7 nucleotides matching TRBD1. CDR1 and CDR2 (germline): SGHDN, FVKESK. The ends lost 3 bases at V and 7 bases at J; junction bases unmatched: 8. There are 14 residues in the CDR3. The CDR3 loop reads CASSHVNRGSEAFF. The CDR3 DNA sequence: TGTGCCAGCAGCCACGTGAACAGGGGCAGTGAAGCTTTCTTT.

The chain carries TRBV3-1 (or the pseudogene TRBV3-2) and TRBJ1-1; the D gene is possibly TRBD1 (5 bases). Per the germline V gene, CDR1 is LGHDT and CDR2 is YNNKEL (reference sequence). Trimming cost V 4 bases and J 5 bases, with 17 bases left between them. The CDR3 runs 15 residues. This CDR3 is CASSLQGTGGTEAFF. The CDR3 coding sequence is TGTGCCAGCAGCCTCCAAGGGACCGGGGGTACTGAAGCTTTCTTT.

This clone was seen a few times. The chain employs TRBV5-1 and TRBJ2-7; 11 bases are a match to TRBD2. Germline assignment: CDR1 SGHRS and CDR2 YFSETQ. CDR3 length: 17 residues. V lost 4 bases, J lost 6 bases, and 15 bases stayed unmatched. The CDR3 sequence: CASSTEPQLAGVGEQYF. In DNA form, the CDR3 reads TGCGCCAGCAGCACCGAACCTCAACTAGCGGGAGTTGGCGAGCAGTACTTC.

The CDR3 spells CASSTIEGARRETQYF. The CDR3 coding sequence is TGTGCCAGCAGTACCATAGAGGGGGCACGTCGGGAGACCCAGTACTTC. The chain couples TRBV27 to TRBJ2-5; 7 bases are a match to TRBD1. Germline CDR1 MNHEY, CDR2 SMNVEV (reference sequence). V dropped 5 bases and J dropped 5; count of bases not matched to a gene: 14. The CDR3 is 16 amino acids.

The CDR3 region has the DNA TGTGCCAGCAGTTACGGGGGAGGGCCGACAGATACGCAGTATTTT. Translation: CASSYGGGPTDTQYF. This rearrangement joins TRBV6-5 to TRBJ2-3, with 7 bases matching TRBD2. This CDR3 is built from 15 residues. From germline, CDR1 is MNHEY and CDR2 SVGAGI. Losses at the gene ends were 2 bases for V and 3 bases for J; bases not matched to a gene: 5.

This clone has only a few counts. This sequence joins TRBV6-5 and TRBJ1-2, with D possibly being TRBD1 (5 bases). The CDR3 spans 14 residues. Trimming removed 5 bases at V and 1 base at J, with 11 bases between. Germline values: CDR1 MNHEY, CDR2 SVGAGI. The CDR3, as DNA: TGTGCCAGCAGTCCCAGACAGTTTAACTATGGCTACACCTTC. Translating it yields CASSPRQFNYGYTF.

This chain links TRBV7-8 with TRBJ1-2; D gene ambiguous. Germline V gives CDR1 SGHVS, CDR2 FQNEAQ. Trimming removed 2 bases at V and 3 bases at J, with 7 bases between. This CDR3 is built from 13 residues. The CDR3 region has the DNA TGTGCCAGCAGCTTACAGGAAGACTATGGCTACACCTTC. Translation gives CASSLQEDYGYTF.

The chain is built from TRBV2 and TRBJ2-3; 10 bases align to TRBD1. The CDR3 is 15 amino acids. Looked up from germline, CDR1 is SNHLY and CDR2 is FYNNEI. V shed 6 bases and J 4 bases; nucleotides not matched to a gene: 7. The CDR3 spells CASSGTGVSADTQYF. The DNA of the CDR3 is TGTGCCAGCAGCGGGACAGGGGTCAGCGCAGATACGCAGTATTTT.

The chain links TRBV28 to TRBJ2-7, with a weak D call TRBD1 (5 bases). Looked up from germline, CDR1 is MDHEN and CDR2 is SYDVKM. The CDR3 has 15 residues. The V end lost 6 bases, the J end lost 0 bases, and 15 bases lay between the germline ends. The DNA of the CDR3 is TGTGCCAGCAGCCTAATGACAGCCCCCTCCTACGAGCAGTACTTC. This sequence encodes CASSLMTAPSYEQYF.

This chain links TRBV11-1 with TRBJ2-7; no definite D call. Trimming left V 2 bases short and J 0 bases short, with 5 bases between. Per the germline V gene, CDR1 is SGHAT and CDR2 is FQDESV (reference sequence). There are 13 residues in the CDR3. CDR3 amino acids: CASSLSGSYEQYF. The CDR3, as DNA: TGTGCCAGCAGCTTATCCGGCTCCTACGAGCAGTACTTC.

The sample holds a few counts of this clone. This rearrangement joins TRBV4-2 to TRBJ1-2; D possibly corresponds to TRBD1 (5 bases). The CDR3 totals 15 residues. Trimming shortened V by 2 bases and J by 5 bases, and 15 bases separated the two germline ends. Germline CDR1 LGHNA, CDR2 YNFKEQ. The CDR3 is CASSQPRATSYGYTF. In DNA, the CDR3 is TGTGCCAGCAGCCAACCCAGGGCAACCTCATATGGCTACACCTTC.

A single count supports this clone. Compared with germline, one end of the junction differs, possibly owing to a read error. The chain carries TRBV20-1 and TRBJ2-2, with D perhaps matching TRBD2 (6 bases). The germline V gene has CDR1 DFQATT and CDR2 SNEGSKA (reference sequence). This CDR3 has 10 amino acids. Here the CDR3 reads CPWGAGELFF. The CDR3 DNA is TGTCCGTGGGGGGCCGGGGAGCTGTTTTTT.

This chain joins TRBV9 and TRBJ1-1, with 9 bases lining up with TRBD1. V lost 3 bases to trimming and J lost 3 bases; unmatched junction nucleotides: 6. Germline V gene data show CDR1 as SGDLS and CDR2 as YYNGEE. This CDR3 comprises 15 residues. The CDR3 loop reads CASSGGTGWDTEAFF. CDR3 DNA sequence: TGTGCCAGCAGCGGGGGGACAGGGTGGGACACTGAAGCTTTCTTT.

This clone showed up just once. The chain carries TRBV5-1 and TRBJ1-1, with 7 nucleotides matching TRBD1. Germline CDR1 reads SGHRS; CDR2 reads YFSETQ. The CDR3 has 14 amino acids. After removal of 4 bases from V and 5 bases from J, the junction contained 8 bases not matched to a gene. CDR3 DNA sequence: TGCGCCAGCAGCGCGACAGGGCGGCTAACTGAAGCTTTCTTT. It yields the protein CASSATGRLTEAFF.

This chain connects TRBV4-1 to TRBJ1-6; TRBD1 matches at 9 bases. The V gene end was trimmed by 1 base and the J gene end by 10 bases; junction bases not matched to a gene: 8. This CDR3 is built from 16 residues. CDR1 and CDR2 (germline): MGHRA, YSYEKL. The CDR3 nucleotides read TGCGCCAGCAGCCAAGCCCTGGGACAGGGTTTGTCACCCCTCCACTTT. Encoded protein: CASSQALGQGLSPLHF.

The table lists this clone with a count of one. The chain is built from TRBV10-3 and TRBJ2-2; the match to TRBD1 covers 7 bases. The J segment lost 1 base and the V segment lost 7 bases, leaving 3 bases of the junction unmatched. Germline V gene data show CDR1 as ENHRY and CDR2 as SYGVKD. This CDR3 is built from 14 residues. The CDR3 coding sequence is TGTGCCATCACCAGACAGGGGAACACCGGGGAGCTGTTTTTT. It translates to CAITRQGNTGELFF.

The gene calls are TRBV9 and TRBJ2-2; D is unclear. Trimming removed 6 bases at V and 4 bases at J, with 7 bases between. Per the germline V gene, CDR1 is SGDLS and CDR2 is YYNGEE. The CDR3 runs to 12 residues. The CDR3 reads CASTRSTGELFF. In nucleotides, the CDR3 is TGTGCCAGCACAAGGAGCACCGGGGAGCTGTTTTTT.

CDR3 DNA sequence: TGTGCCAGCTCGATCGTTAAGTGGGAGGGCGGTTGGAATGAGCAGTTCTTC. It translates to CASSIVKWEGGWNEQFF. This chain links TRBV18 with TRBJ2-1; 7 bases align to TRBD2. Germline-derived CDR1 and CDR2 are KGHSH and LQKENI. Trimming at V came to 6 bases and at J to 7 bases, leaving 18 bases not matched to a gene. The CDR3 runs 17 residues.

This clone was detected only a few times. The chain has TRBV30 and TRBJ1-6; tentative D call: TRBD1 (6 bases). The V gene lost 4 bases and the J gene lost 10 bases, with 11 bases spanning the gap. The V gene's germline CDR1 is GTSNPN and CDR2 SVGIG (reference sequence). This CDR3 comprises 12 residues. The CDR3 DNA is TGTGCCTGGACGGGCAGGGGCTCACCCCTCCACTTT. Translation gives CAWTGRGSPLHF. Looking up the rest from reference TRBV30 and TRBJ1-6 gives the full variable domain: SQTIHQWPATLVQPVGSPLSLECTVEGTSNPNLYWYRQAAGRGLQLLFYSVGIGQISSEVPQNLSASRPQDRQFILSSKKLLLSDSGFYLCAWTGRGSPLHFGNGTRLTVT.

V usage is TRBV19 and J usage is TRBJ2-6, with D perhaps TRBD2 (6 bases). Per the germline V gene, CDR1 is LNHDA and CDR2 is SQIVND (reference sequence). The CDR3 loop spans 19 amino acids. V was cut by 3 bases and J by 0 bases, with 18 bases left in between. In DNA, the CDR3 is TGTGCCAGTAGTATTGGCCGAGGAGGGCGGACCTCTGGGGCCAACGTCCTGACTTTC. Translating gives CASSIGRGGRTSGANVLTF.